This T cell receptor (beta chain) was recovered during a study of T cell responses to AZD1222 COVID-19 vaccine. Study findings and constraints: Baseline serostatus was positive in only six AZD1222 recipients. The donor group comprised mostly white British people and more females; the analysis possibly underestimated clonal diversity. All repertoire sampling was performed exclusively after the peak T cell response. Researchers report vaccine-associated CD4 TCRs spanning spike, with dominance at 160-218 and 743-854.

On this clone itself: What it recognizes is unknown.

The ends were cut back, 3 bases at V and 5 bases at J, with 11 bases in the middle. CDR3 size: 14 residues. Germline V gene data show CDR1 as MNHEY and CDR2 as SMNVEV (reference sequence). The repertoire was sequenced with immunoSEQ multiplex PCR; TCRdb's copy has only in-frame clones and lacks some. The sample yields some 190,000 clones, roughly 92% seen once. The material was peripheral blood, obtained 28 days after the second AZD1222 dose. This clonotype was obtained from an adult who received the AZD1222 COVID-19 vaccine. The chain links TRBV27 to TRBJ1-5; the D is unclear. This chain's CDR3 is CASSLKRVHQPQHF. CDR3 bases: TGTGCCAGCAGTTTGAAGAGGGTACATCAGCCCCAGCATTTT.